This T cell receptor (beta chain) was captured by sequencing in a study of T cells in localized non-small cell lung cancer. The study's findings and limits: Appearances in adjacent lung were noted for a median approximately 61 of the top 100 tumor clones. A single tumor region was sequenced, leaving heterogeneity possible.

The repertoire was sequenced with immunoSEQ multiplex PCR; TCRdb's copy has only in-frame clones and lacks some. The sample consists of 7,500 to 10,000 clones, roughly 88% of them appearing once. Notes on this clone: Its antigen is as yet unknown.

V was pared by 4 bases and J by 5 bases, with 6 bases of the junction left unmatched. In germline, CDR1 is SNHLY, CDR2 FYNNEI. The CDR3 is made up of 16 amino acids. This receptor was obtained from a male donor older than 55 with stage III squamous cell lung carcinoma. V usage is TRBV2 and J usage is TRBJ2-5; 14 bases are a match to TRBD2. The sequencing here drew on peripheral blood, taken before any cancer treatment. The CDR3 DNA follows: TGTGCCAGCAGTGCCGGGACTAGCGGGGGAGGGGAGACCCAGTACTTC. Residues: CASSAGTSGGGETQYF.